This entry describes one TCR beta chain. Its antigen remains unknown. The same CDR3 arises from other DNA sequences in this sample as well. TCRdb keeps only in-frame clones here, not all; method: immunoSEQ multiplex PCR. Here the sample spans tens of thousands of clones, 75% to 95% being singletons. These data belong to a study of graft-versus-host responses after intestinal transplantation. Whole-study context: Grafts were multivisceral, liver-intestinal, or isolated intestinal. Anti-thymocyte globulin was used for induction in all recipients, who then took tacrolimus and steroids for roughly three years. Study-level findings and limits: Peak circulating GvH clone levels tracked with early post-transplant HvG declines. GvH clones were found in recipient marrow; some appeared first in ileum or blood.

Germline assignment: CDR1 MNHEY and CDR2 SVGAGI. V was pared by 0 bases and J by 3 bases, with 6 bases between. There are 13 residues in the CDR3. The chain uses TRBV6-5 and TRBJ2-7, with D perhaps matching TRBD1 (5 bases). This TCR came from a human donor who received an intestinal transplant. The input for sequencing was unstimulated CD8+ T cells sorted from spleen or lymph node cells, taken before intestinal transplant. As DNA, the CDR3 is TGTGCCAGCAGTTACTCGACAGACTACGAGCAGTACTTC. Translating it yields CASSYSTDYEQYF.